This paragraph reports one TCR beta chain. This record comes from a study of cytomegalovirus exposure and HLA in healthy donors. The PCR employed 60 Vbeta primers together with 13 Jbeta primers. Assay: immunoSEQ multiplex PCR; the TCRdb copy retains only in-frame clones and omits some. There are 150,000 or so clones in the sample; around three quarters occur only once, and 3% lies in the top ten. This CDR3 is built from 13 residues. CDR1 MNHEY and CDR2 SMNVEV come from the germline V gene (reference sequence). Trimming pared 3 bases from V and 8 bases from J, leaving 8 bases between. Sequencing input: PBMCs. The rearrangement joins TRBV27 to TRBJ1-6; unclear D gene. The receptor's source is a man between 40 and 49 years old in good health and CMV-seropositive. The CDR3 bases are TGTGCCAGCAGTTTGGAGGCTTATTCACCCCTCCACTTT. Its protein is CASSLEAYSPLHF.